One T cell receptor (beta chain) is described in this entry. Its target is not known. This record belongs to a study of blood T cells in healthy people across ages. A second roughly 7 to 12 cycle PCR used barcoded and J-beta primers. TCRdb recomputed calls from the 5' RACE reads with MiXCR, one row per CDR3 protein. The sample carries approximately 880,000 distinct CDR3 sequences, around 48% recorded once. V was shortened by 7 bases and J by 2 bases, with 16 bases between the two germline ends. CDR3 length equals 15 residues. In germline, CDR1 is MNHEY, CDR2 SVGAGI. Study-level points and caveats: With donor CMV status unknown, expanded clonotype changes were possibly confounded.

The gene calls are TRBV6-5 and TRBJ2-3, with D possibly called TRBD1 or TRBD2 (6 bases each). Sequencing was done on a sample of blood. The TCR sequence derives from a young man in good health. DNA of the CDR3: TGTGCCAGCATCCGGGGGAAGGGGGACACAGATACGCAGTATTTT. Its protein is CASIRGKGDTDTQYF.